This T cell receptor (beta chain) was recovered during a study of T-cell reconstitution after alpha-beta-depleted transplantation in children. Study outcomes and limitations: T-cell numbers and diversity, one year after transplant, stemmed largely from T cells that were newly produced. Approximately two months post-transplant, alpha-beta T cells reportedly originated from several hundred expanded graft clones. Diversity of TCRbeta at day 60 was high in some patients, arising from surviving recipient T cells and thymic progenitors.

Points on this clonotype: Antigen: not known.

Unique molecular identifiers were incorporated into the prepared TCRbeta library. MiXCR was run by TCRdb on the PCR reads, yielding one entry per CDR3 protein. In the table there are 490,000 or so distinct CDR3 sequences, approximately 10% of which are singletons. Per germline, CDR1 MGHRA and CDR2 YSYEKL. Trimming took 0 bases from V and 0 from J, leaving 12 bases between them. The CDR3 totals 17 residues. The chain recombines TRBV4-1 with TRBJ2-1; no definite D call. The source of this sequence is a child younger than 10 with inherited bone marrow failure, due to receive a stem cell transplant. This specimen consisted of PBMCs, obtained before TCRalphabeta/CD19-depleted stem cell transplant. This CDR3 is CASSQDKRSSSYNEQFF. The DNA for the CDR3 is TGCGCCAGCAGCCAAGATAAGAGGAGTAGCTCCTACAATGAGCAGTTCTTC.